One sample yielded the 24 T cell receptor beta chains listed below, sequenced in a study of T cells in Graves' hyperthyroidism and ophthalmopathy (dated by TCRdb to between 2017 and 2020). Library method: multiplex PCR. Sequencing used an Illumina HiSeq 2000. The TCR beta CDR3 regions were amplified from RNA transcripts. The first round of RT-PCR for the TCR CDR3 was performed with the HTBI primer set and the Qiagen OneStep RT-PCR kit. Using fastp at Q25 and MiXCR, TCRdb reprocessed the public reads and kept productive beta chains. Duplicate CDR3 protein sequences are folded into a single record with the most common DNA and genes. Present in this sample are about 600,000 distinct CDR3 sequences, more than 15% of which were seen just once. Under 3.5% of the sample belongs to the ten largest clones. Sequenced material: blood. These receptors were collected from a woman between 35 and 50 years old with Graves' ophthalmopathy.

This clonotype has at least ten counts. This chain joins TRBV11-1 and TRBJ2-5, with 12 positions matching TRBD2. Germline V gene sequence: CDR1 SGHAT, CDR2 FQDESV (reference sequence). V shed 5 bases and J 1 base; nucleotides not matched to a gene: 2. The CDR3 covers 15 residues. CDR3 DNA sequence: TGTGCCAGCAGCGCTAGCGGGGGGGCCCAAGAGACCCAGTACTTC. As protein: CASSASGGAQETQYF.

This clonotype has a handful of counts. This chain connects TRBV29-1 to TRBJ1-4; no definite D call. From germline, CDR1 is SQVTM and CDR2 ANQGSEA. V dropped 5 bases and J dropped 5 bases, with 6 bases sitting between them. The CDR3 extends over 11 amino acids. CDR3 nucleotides: TGCAGCGTTAGAGGGAATGAAAAACTGTTTTTT. Translating it yields CSVRGNEKLFF.

This clonotype has ten or more counts. V gene TRBV5-1 combines with J gene TRBJ1-2; maybe TRBD1 (6 bases). CDR3 length equals 15 residues. The germline V gene encodes CDR1 SGHRS and CDR2 YFSETQ. Trimming shortened V by 0 bases and J by 4 bases, and 13 bases separated the two germline ends. The CDR3 DNA sequence: TGCGCCAGCAGCTTGGGGGGACCAGGGGCCTATGGCTACACCTTC. It translates to CASSLGGPGAYGYTF.

A note on this clonotype: A much larger clonotype is one base distant, so this may be a read error. This chain links TRBV18 with TRBJ2-1; 9 bases agree with TRBD2. Germline values: CDR1 KGHSH, CDR2 LQKENI. The CDR3 runs 15 residues. CDR3 sequence (DNA): TGTGCCAGCTCACCACGGCGGGAGGGCCACAATGGGCAGTTCTTC. Protein product: CASSPRREGHNGQFF. The full variable domain, completed using reference TRBV18 and TRBJ2-1, is NAGVMQNPRHLVRRRGQEARLRCSPMKGHSHVYWYRQLPEEGLKFMVYLQKENIIDESGMPKERFSAEFPKEGPSILRIQQVVRGDSAAYFCASSPRREGHNGQFFGPGTRLTVL.

The J gene is TRBJ2-1, the V gene TRBV6-2 or TRBV6-3; the D gene is possibly TRBD2 (6 bases). The V gene lost 0 bases and the J gene lost 9 bases, with 15 bases spanning the gap. The CDR3 totals 15 residues. Germline V CDR1 and CDR2: MNHEY, SVGEGT. The CDR3: CASSYSSARGSEQFF. The CDR3 DNA is TGTGCCAGCAGTTACTCGAGCGCCCGGGGGTCTGAGCAGTTCTTC.

Remarks on this clonotype: A much larger clone is a single base away; this may be a read error. This sequence joins TRBV20-1 and TRBJ1-1; D gene ambiguous. Looked up from germline, CDR1 is DFQATT and CDR2 is SNEGSKA (reference sequence). This CDR3 is built from 15 residues. The DNA for the CDR3 is TGCAGTGCTAGACAAAAAGGACCAAGTCTTCCTGAAGCTCTCTTT. This gives the protein CSARQKGPSLPEALF.

The CDR3 coding sequence is TGTGCCAGCAGCTCCATAGGGGTTTTGGATGGCTACACCTTC. It encodes CASSSIGVLDGYTF. The genes are TRBV7-9 and TRBJ1-2; tentatively, D is TRBD1 (5 bases). Germline V lookup: CDR1 SEHNR, CDR2 FQNEAQ (reference sequence). The CDR3 has 14 amino acids. Trimming stripped 4 bases from V and 6 bases from J, with 15 bases between.

In this sample, this clonotype turned up a few times. This chain links TRBV29-1 with TRBJ2-3; tentatively, D is TRBD1 (5 bases). The germline CDR1 and CDR2 sequences are SQVTM and ANQGSEA. The CDR3 covers 13 residues. The V end lost 4 bases, the J end lost 4 bases, and 12 bases lay between the germline ends. The CDR3 DNA follows: TGCAGCGTTGCCCTTGGGGCCGCAGATACGCAGTATTTT. This gives the protein CSVALGAADTQYF.

This clonotype turned up a few times. The rearrangement joins TRBV2 to TRBJ1-1; no clear D gene. The ends were cut back, 2 bases at V and 4 bases at J, with 5 bases in the middle. CDR3 size: 12 residues. Germline-derived CDR1 and CDR2 are SNHLY and FYNNEI. The CDR3 protein is CASSEYGTEAFF. The CDR3 coding sequence is TGTGCCAGCAGTGAATATGGCACTGAAGCTTTCTTT.

This chain's CDR3 is CASRWTPEVTDTQYF. The CDR3 region has the DNA TGTGCCAGTAGATGGACTCCAGAAGTAACAGATACGCAGTATTTT. The gene calls are TRBV19 and TRBJ2-3; TRBD2 is a possible D gene (5 bases). CDR1 is LNHDA and CDR2 is SQIVND in the germline V gene (reference sequence). Trimming shortened V by 6 bases and J by 3 bases, and 16 bases separated the two germline ends. The CDR3 spans 15 residues.

Remarks on this clonotype: A much bigger clone sits one base away, suggesting this may be a read error. The chain uses TRBV20-1 and TRBJ2-4, with D uncertain. V lost 3 bases and J lost 9, with 15 bases in between. Per germline, CDR1 DFQATT and CDR2 SNEGSKA (reference sequence). The CDR3 covers 13 residues. The CDR3 is CSARWPAQTIQYF. The CDR3 coding sequence is TGCAGTGCTAGGTGGCCCGCCCAAACCATTCAGTACTTC.

This clonotype was counted between two and nine times. The rearrangement links TRBV4-2 to TRBJ2-7; D gene ambiguous. The germline CDR1 and CDR2 sequences are LGHNA and YNFKEQ. The CDR3 runs 14 residues. V was clipped by 0 bases and J by 2 bases, with 8 bases between them. This CDR3 is CASSQEYRAYEQYF. In DNA form, the CDR3 reads TGTGCCAGCAGCCAAGAGTATAGAGCCTACGAGCAGTACTTC.

This clonotype was picked up many times. J is TRBJ2-3 and V is TRBV28, with TRBD2 identical over 11 bases. J gave up 2 bases and V 3 bases, and 4 bases lay outside the gene matches. The CDR3 loop spans 16 amino acids. The germline CDR1 and CDR2 sequences are MDHEN and SYDVKM. The CDR3 reads CASSLATSGTTDTQYF. In DNA, the CDR3 is TGTGCCAGCAGTTTGGCGACTAGCGGGACCACAGATACGCAGTATTTT. Full variable domain (outside the CDR3, taken from reference TRBV28 and TRBJ2-3): DVKVTQSSRYLVKRTGEKVFLECVQDMDHENMFWYRQDPGLGLRLIYFSYDVKMKEKGDIPEGYSVSREKKERFSLILESASTNQTSMYLCASSLATSGTTDTQYFGPGTRLTVL.

The chain carries TRBV7-9 and TRBJ1-4; 8 nucleotides line up with TRBD1. Germline CDR1 reads SEHNR; CDR2 reads FQNEAQ (reference sequence). V gave up 1 base and J gave up 3 bases; unmatched junction bases: 7. The CDR3 runs 17 residues. This CDR3 is CASSLGGQEAPNEKLFF. Here the CDR3 DNA reads TGTGCCAGCAGCTTAGGGGGACAGGAGGCCCCTAATGAAAAACTGTTTTTT.

J is TRBJ1-1 and V is TRBV6-1; possible D gene TRBD1, 5 bases. The CDR3 length is 15 residues. V dropped 6 bases and J dropped 0 bases, with 14 bases sitting between them. Per germline, CDR1 MNHNS and CDR2 SASEGT. CDR3 loop: CASSRALRMNTEAFF. The CDR3 bases are TGTGCCAGCAGCAGGGCTTTGAGGATGAACACTGAAGCTTTCTTT.

This clonotype came up many times. The V gene is TRBV29-1, the J gene TRBJ2-1; D gene unclear. The CDR3 length is 13 residues. V was shortened by 6 bases and J by 0 bases, with 9 bases between the two germline ends. Germline loops: CDR1 SQVTM, CDR2 ANQGSEA. The CDR3: CSVLKSSYNEQFF. CDR3 coding DNA: TGCAGCGTCTTAAAGAGCTCCTACAATGAGCAGTTCTTC.

This clonotype was counted once. This may come from a read error, since a much larger clone is one base off. The chain has TRBV12-5 and TRBJ1-2; TRBD1 is a possible D gene (5 bases). CDR1 LGHNT and CDR2 FRNRAP come from the germline V gene. CDR3 length equals 13 residues. The CDR3 here is CTSGMGQNYGYTF. The CDR3 DNA is TGTACTAGTGGTATGGGGCAGAACTATGGCTACACCTTC.

Of note for this clonotype: A much larger clone differs from this one at a single base, so this may be a read error. The chain links TRBV3-1 to TRBJ1-1, with TRBD1 identical over 11 bases. Germline assignment: CDR1 LGHDT and CDR2 YNNKEL (reference sequence). The CDR3 is 16 residues long. The CDR3 sequence is CASSPGQGEVWTEASF. In DNA, the CDR3 is TGTGCCAGCAGCCCGGGACAGGGGGAAGTATGGACTGAAGCTTCCTTT.

This clonotype appeared many times. The chain joins TRBV7-9 to TRBJ2-1; D remains unclear. The ends were cut back, 5 bases at V and 4 bases at J, with 6 bases in the middle. The germline V gene encodes CDR1 SEHNR and CDR2 FQNEAQ (reference sequence). CDR3 size: 12 residues. DNA for the CDR3: TGTGCCAGCAGCCCCGAGTACAATGAGCAGTTCTTC. Protein: CASSPEYNEQFF. Based on the CDR3 plus reference TRBV7-9 and TRBJ2-1, the full variable domain is DTGVSQNPRHKITKRGQNVTFRCDPISEHNRLYWYRQTLGQGPEFLTYFQNEAQLEKSRLLSDRFSAERPKGSFSTLEIQRTEQGDSAMYLCASSPEYNEQFFGPGTRLTVL.

The chain carries TRBV6-5 and TRBJ2-7, with a tentative D call TRBD1 (6 bases). The CDR3 is made up of 16 amino acids. The germline V gene has CDR1 MNHEY and CDR2 SVGAGI. V was cut by 5 bases and J by 2 bases, with 19 bases left in between. The CDR3 DNA reads as TGTGCCAGCAGTCCTAGGACAGACTATACAACCTACGAGCAGTACTTC. Translating it yields CASSPRTDYTTYEQYF.

Many counts were recorded for this clonotype. CDR3 in amino acids: CSARTGLAGLSYSGELFF. The CDR3 bases are TGCAGTGCTAGAACGGGACTAGCGGGGCTATCGTACTCCGGGGAGCTGTTTTTT. This chain joins TRBV20-1 and TRBJ2-2; 13 bases are a match to TRBD2. Trimming at V came to 2 bases and at J to 6 bases, leaving 12 bases not matched to a gene. Germline V gene sequence: CDR1 DFQATT, CDR2 SNEGSKA (reference sequence). The CDR3 spans 18 residues.

This clonotype was observed many times. V is TRBV3-1 and J is TRBJ1-1, with 7 bases that match TRBD1. The CDR3 totals 12 residues. The V and J ends lost 4 bases and 7 bases, in that order; junction bases with no gene match: 3. The germline CDR1 and CDR2 sequences are LGHDT and YNNKEL (reference sequence). The CDR3 DNA is TGTGCCAGCAGCCGCTGGGACAGTGAAGCTTTCTTT. It is translated as CASSRWDSEAFF.

This clonotype has only a few counts. The chain recombines TRBV5-4 with TRBJ1-1; D gene unclear. The CDR3 covers 15 residues. Per the germline V gene, CDR1 is SGHNT and CDR2 is YYREEE (reference sequence). Trimming took 3 bases from V and 2 from J, leaving 14 bases between them. The CDR3: CASSSARQANTEAFF. The CDR3 bases are TGTGCCAGCAGCTCGGCCCGACAAGCTAACACTGAAGCTTTCTTT. Full variable domain (missing parts from reference TRBV5-4 and TRBJ1-1): ETGVTQSPTHLIKTRGQQVTLRCSSQSGHNTVSWYQQALGQGPQFIFQYYREEENGRGNFPPRFSGLQFPNYSSELNVNALELDDSALYLCASSSARQANTEAFFGQGTRLTVV.

This clonotype was counted at least ten times. This chain uses TRBV20-1 with TRBJ1-1; no clear D gene. V was clipped by 6 bases and J by 9 bases, with 17 bases between them. The V gene's germline CDR1 is DFQATT and CDR2 SNEGSKA (reference sequence). The CDR3 contains 12 residues. CDR3 nucleotides: TGCAGTGCGCCCCCTAGGGTGGGGAAAGCTTTCTTT. Its protein product is CSAPPRVGKAFF.